The rows below give T cell receptor beta chains drawn from one sample of a study of blood T cell repertoires in COVID-19. The assay was immunoSEQ multiplex PCR, and TCRdb's table has in-frame clones only and misses some. The data contain approximately 64,000 clones, roughly 86% of them singletons. Sequencing was done on a sample of peripheral blood. These receptors came from a woman aged 70-85 years with acute or convalescent COVID-19. CDR3s include the opening cysteine and the closing phenylalanine or tryptophan. Each record gives: CDR3 protein, CDR3 DNA, D gene, clone size, V gene, J gene. A D gene is named only where the DNA matches it firmly. Clone size appears in some rows only: once, few, many, or a class for an expanded clone.

CASSLAGGAGYEQYF	TGTGCCAGCAGTTTGGCCGGGGGGGCTGGGTACGAGCAGTACTTC	TRBD2	once	TRBV28	TRBJ2-7
CASALNPFSSPLHF	TGTGCCAGCGCCCTCAACCCTTTTAGTTCACCCCTCCACTTT	NA	NA	TRBV6-5	TRBJ1-6
CASHREGWAAGNTIYF	TGTGCCAGCCACAGAGAGGGTTGGGCGGCTGGAAACACCATATATTTT	NA	NA	TRBV7-9	TRBJ1-3
CASSEGGQYHYSNQPQHF	TGTGCCAGCAGTGAGGGTGGGCAGTATCATTATAGCAATCAGCCCCAGCATTTT	NA	few	TRBV6-1	TRBJ1-5
CASSLAGAAYQETQYF	TGTGCCAGCAGTTTGGCGGGGGCAGCGTACCAAGAGACCCAGTACTTC	NA	NA	TRBV28	TRBJ2-5
CASSLDHGGGPNEQFF	TGTGCCAGCAGCTTAGATCACGGGGGAGGGCCGAATGAGCAGTTCTTC	TRBD2	once	TRBV7-9	TRBJ2-1
CASTGGNQPQHF	TGTGCCTCGACAGGGGGAAATCAGCCCCAGCATTTT	TRBD1	NA	TRBV6-5	TRBJ1-5
CASSLAGGPVETQYF	TGTGCCAGCAGCTTAGCGGGAGGGCCGGTGGAGACCCAGTACTTC	TRBD2	NA	TRBV7-3	TRBJ2-5
CAWSVLAGEPDTQYF	TGTGCCTGGAGTGTTCTAGCGGGGGAGCCAGATACGCAGTATTTT	TRBD2	NA	TRBV30	TRBJ2-3
CASETGGETQYF	TGTGCCTCCGAGACAGGCGGAGAGACCCAGTACTTC	NA	NA	TRBV30	TRBJ2-5